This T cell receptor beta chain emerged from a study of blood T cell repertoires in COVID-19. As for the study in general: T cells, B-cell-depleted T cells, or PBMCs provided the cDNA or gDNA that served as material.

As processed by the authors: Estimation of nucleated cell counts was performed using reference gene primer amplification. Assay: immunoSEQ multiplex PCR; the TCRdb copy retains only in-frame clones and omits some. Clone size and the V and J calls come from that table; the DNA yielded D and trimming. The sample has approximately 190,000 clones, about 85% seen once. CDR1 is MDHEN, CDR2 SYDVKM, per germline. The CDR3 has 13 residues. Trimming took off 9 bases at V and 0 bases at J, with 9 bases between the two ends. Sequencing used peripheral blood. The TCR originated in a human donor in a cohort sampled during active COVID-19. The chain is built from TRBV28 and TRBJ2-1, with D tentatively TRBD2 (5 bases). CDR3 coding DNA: TGTGCCAGTACGGGGAGCTCCTACAATGAGCAGTTCTTC. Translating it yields CASTGSSYNEQFF.